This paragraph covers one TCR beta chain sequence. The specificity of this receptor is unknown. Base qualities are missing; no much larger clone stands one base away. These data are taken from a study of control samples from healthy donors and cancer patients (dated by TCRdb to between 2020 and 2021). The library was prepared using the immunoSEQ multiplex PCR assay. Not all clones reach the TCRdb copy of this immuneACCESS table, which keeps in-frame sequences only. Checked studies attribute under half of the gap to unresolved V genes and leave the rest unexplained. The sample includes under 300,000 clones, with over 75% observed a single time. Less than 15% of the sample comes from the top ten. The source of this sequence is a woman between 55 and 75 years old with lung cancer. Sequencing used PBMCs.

The DNA sequence follows: TGTGCCAGCAAAGACAGGGGCGAGGCAGATACGCAGTATTTT. Protein translation: CASKDRGEADTQYF. The V and J genes are TRBV6-4 and TRBJ2-3, with 8 junctional bases fitting TRBD1. Germline trimming amounts to 7 bases on V and 4 bases on J, with 7 as the count of junction bases outside the gene matches. Per the germline V gene, MRHNA is the CDR1 and SNTAGT is the CDR2. Including cysteine and phenylalanine, the CDR3 has 14 amino acids. Only the CDR3 portion is preserved as DNA: 42 bases, with reading frame beginning at the first base.